This TCR beta chain was profiled in a study of cytomegalovirus exposure and HLA in healthy donors. Study findings and constraints: A later analysis linked a missense variant in DCLRE1C to the trimming of TCR beta V and J genes.

Researchers ran the PCR with 60 Vbeta and 13 Jbeta primers. Only in-frame clones appear in the TCRdb table, and some are missing; sequencing was by immunoSEQ multiplex PCR. The sample lists about 180,000 clones, 82% occurring once. This clone was counted a few times. Its antigen is as yet unknown. The CDR3 sequence is 15 residues long. V gave up 4 bases and J gave up 4 bases, with 19 bases separating them. CDR1 is SQVTM, CDR2 ANQGSEA, per germline. This clonotype originated in a middle-aged man in good health and CMV-seronegative. Sequenced material: PBMCs. This sequence joins TRBV29-1 and TRBJ1-2, with TRBD1 as a possible D gene (6 bases). CDR3 region: CSVGGQGSLSYGYTF. The CDR3 DNA reads as TGCAGCGTTGGGGGGCAGGGTTCACTTAGCTATGGCTACACCTTC.